Shown below are 28 T cell receptor beta chains from a single sample sequenced in a study of T cell responses to AZD1222 COVID-19 vaccine. Sequenced by immunoSEQ multiplex PCR; TCRdb stores in-frame clones only, minus some. This sample has 150,000 or so clones, with 85% to 95% found just once. The material sequenced was peripheral blood, taken 28 days after the second AZD1222 dose. The receptors come from an adult who received the AZD1222 COVID-19 vaccine.

As DNA, the CDR3 is TGTGCCAGCAGTAAGCAGGGTAGCACTGAAGCTTTCTTT. This translates into CASSKQGSTEAFF. The rearrangement joins TRBV6-5 to TRBJ1-1; the D gene is possibly TRBD1 (5 bases). The CDR3 has 13 residues. Trimming pared 5 bases from V and 4 bases from J, leaving 11 bases between. CDR1 and CDR2 from the germline V gene are MNHEY and SVGAGI.

V usage is TRBV28 and J usage is TRBJ2-1; either TRBD1 or TRBD2 may fit D (5 bases each). Germline V gene lookup returns CDR1 MDHEN and CDR2 SYDVKM. The ends were cut back, 4 bases at V and 10 bases at J, with 11 bases in the middle. CDR3 length: 12 residues. CDR3 sequence: CASSWDPSEQFF. CDR3 bases: TGTGCCAGCAGTTGGGACCCCAGCGAGCAGTTCTTC.

The chain combines TRBV6-2 or TRBV6-3 with TRBJ2-3; D is possibly TRBD1 (5 bases). The CDR3 has 14 amino acids. The V end was cut by 6 bases, the J end by 2 bases, with 12 bases between. Germline V gives CDR1 MNHEY, CDR2 SVGEGT. The CDR3 DNA follows: TGTGCCAGCAGCGCGCAGGGTATCACAGATACGCAGTATTTT. Translated, it gives CASSAQGITDTQYF.

This clone has just one count. The chain uses TRBV28 and TRBJ1-2; TRBD1 matches at 7 bases. The J segment lost 5 bases and the V segment lost 4 bases, leaving 1 base of the junction unmatched. Germline V CDR1 and CDR2: MDHEN, SYDVKM. This CDR3 is 12 amino acids long. CDR3 amino acids: CASSWDRYGYTF. The DNA for the CDR3 is TGTGCCAGCAGTTGGGACAGATATGGCTACACCTTC.

The chain has TRBV23-1 and TRBJ1-6, with 9 bases aligning to TRBD1. TRBV23-1 is an ORF, and what it does is uncertain. The CDR3 extends over 13 amino acids. After removal of 10 bases from V and 6 bases from J, the junction contained 4 bases not matched to a gene. In nucleotides, the CDR3 is TGCGCCACCAACAGGGGGCCTAATTCACCCCTCCACTTT. It translates to CATNRGPNSPLHF.

The chain combines TRBV7-2 with TRBJ1-5; D possibly corresponds to TRBD1 (5 bases). CDR1 and CDR2 (germline): SGHTA, FQGNSA. CDR3 size: 14 residues. V was pared by 1 base and J by 4 bases, with 8 bases between. In DNA, the CDR3 is TGTGCCAGCAGCTTAGGAGGGGAAAATCAGCCCCAGCATTTT. Protein sequence: CASSLGGENQPQHF.

The V and J genes are TRBV1 and TRBJ2-7; no check of the table's D call, TRBD2, against the DNA was made. TRBV1 is termed a pseudogene. The CDR3 runs to 17 residues. The CDR3, as DNA: TGCACCAGCAGCCACCCCGGTGGCCCAACTAAATCCTACGAGCAGTACTTC. The encoded protein is CTSSHPGGPTKSYEQYF.

The J gene is TRBJ1-3, the V gene TRBV4-1; 11 nucleotides match TRBD1. The CDR3 extends over 19 amino acids. CDR1 and CDR2 (germline): MGHRA, YSYEKL. Trimming cost V 1 base and J 1 base; bases outside gene matches: 9. The CDR3 loop is CASSQGGWTGGLSGNTIYF. CDR3 DNA: TGCGCCAGCAGCCAAGGAGGATGGACAGGGGGCCTTTCTGGAAACACCATATATTTT.

The CDR3 DNA reads as TGTGCCAGCACCACCAAGTCGACAGGGGTGACTGAAGCTTTCTTT. Translated: CASTTKSTGVTEAFF. The V gene is TRBV6-5, the J gene TRBJ1-1, with 8 bases fitting TRBD1. There are 15 residues in the CDR3. After removal of 7 bases from V and 5 bases from J, the junction contained 12 bases not matched to a gene. The germline gives CDR1 MNHEY, CDR2 SVGAGI.

The rearrangement uses TRBV6-6 and TRBJ1-4, with D hard to call. CDR3 length: 13 amino acids. Germline V gives CDR1 MNHNY, CDR2 SVGAGI (reference sequence). V was clipped by 0 bases and J by 7 bases, with 6 bases between them. The CDR3 DNA is TGTGCCAGCAGTTACTCGACGGGTGAAAAACTGTTTTTT. Translated, it gives CASSYSTGEKLFF.

V and J are TRBV29-1 and TRBJ2-2, with D possibly matching TRBD1 (5 bases). V lost 7 bases to trimming and J lost 3 bases, with 12 bases between them. Germline V lookup: CDR1 SQVTM, CDR2 ANQGSEA. The CDR3 is 13 amino acids. The CDR3, as DNA: TGCAGCGGGACAAGACAAGACACCGGGGAGCTGTTTTTT. It yields the protein CSGTRQDTGELFF.

The CDR3 DNA reads TGTGCCAGTCTCTTGGGACTAGCGGGAGCGTACGAGCAGTACTTC. Encoded protein: CASLLGLAGAYEQYF. The rearrangement uses TRBV6-6 and TRBJ2-7; 14 nucleotides agree with TRBD2. CDR1 is MNHNY and CDR2 is SVGAGI in the germline V gene (reference sequence). The CDR3 runs 15 residues. With V trimmed by 9 bases and J by 4 bases, 8 bases remained unmatched.

V and J are TRBV9 and TRBJ1-2; D perhaps matches TRBD1 (6 bases). The V and J ends lost 4 bases and 7 bases respectively, with 14 bases between them. The germline V gene has CDR1 SGDLS and CDR2 YYNGEE. The CDR3 length is 13 residues. CDR3 sequence reads: CASSLRDIAGYTF. The CDR3 DNA sequence: TGTGCCAGCAGCCTACGGGACATAGCTGGCTACACCTTC.

About this clone itself: Other DNA sequences within the sample encode an identical CDR3. This sequence joins TRBV12-3 or TRBV12-4 and TRBJ1-1, with a tentative D call TRBD1 (5 bases). V was shortened by 3 bases and J by 5 bases, with 10 bases between the two germline ends. The CDR3 extends over 13 amino acids. In nucleotides, the CDR3 is TGTGCCAGCAGTTTCGGGGGGATTACTGAAGCTTTCTTT. It yields the protein CASSFGGITEAFF.

The chain joins TRBV5-1 to TRBJ2-7, with D hard to call. The V end lost 0 bases, the J end lost 2 bases, and 12 bases lay between the germline ends. From germline, CDR1 is SGHRS and CDR2 YFSETQ. This CDR3 has 15 amino acids. In DNA, the CDR3 is TGCGCCAGCAGCTTGGGTGGCAGTGGGGCCTACGAGCAGTACTTC. Amino acids: CASSLGGSGAYEQYF.

This rearrangement joins TRBV27 to TRBJ1-2, with 9 bases matching TRBD1. Per germline, CDR1 MNHEY and CDR2 SMNVEV (reference sequence). V trimming: 5 bases; J trimming: 5 bases; junction bases outside the gene matches: 9. The CDR3 covers 15 residues. The CDR3, as DNA: TGTGCCAGCAGTCAAAGGACAGGGGATTTTTATGGCTACACCTTC. Its protein product is CASSQRTGDFYGYTF.

The rearrangement links TRBV7-6 to TRBJ2-7, with D maybe TRBD2 (5 bases). CDR1 and CDR2 (germline): SGHVS, FNYEAQ. The V gene lost 1 base and the J gene lost 6 bases, with 16 bases spanning the gap. The CDR3 has 15 amino acids. CDR3 amino acids: CASSLGASGGGEQYF. The CDR3 DNA is TGTGCCAGCAGCTTAGGAGCTAGTGGAGGCGGCGAGCAGTACTTC.

The gene calls are TRBV5-1 and TRBJ1-1; D possibly corresponds to TRBD1 (6 bases). This CDR3 has 14 residues. Germline loops: CDR1 SGHRS, CDR2 YFSETQ. The V and J ends lost 6 bases and 7 bases respectively, with 19 bases between them. The CDR3 nucleotides are TGCGCCAGCACCCTCACCCCGGGACAAATTGAAGCTTTCTTT. Its translation is CASTLTPGQIEAFF.

The gene calls are TRBV28 and TRBJ2-2, with D unclear. V shed 6 bases and J shed 5 bases, with 7 bases lying between them. Germline CDR1 is MDHEN and CDR2 is SYDVKM. The length of the CDR3 is 12 residues. The CDR3: CASSEGTGELFF. As DNA, the CDR3 is TGTGCCAGCAGCGAAGGTACCGGGGAGCTGTTTTTT.

The chain is built from TRBV12-3 or TRBV12-4 and TRBJ1-3; D unresolved. The CDR3 is 13 amino acids. The V end lost 6 bases, the J end lost 3 bases, and 9 bases lay between the germline ends. The CDR3 DNA is TGTGCCAGCAGCTCCCTTGGTGGAAACACCATATATTTT. Amino acid sequence: CASSSLGGNTIYF.

The V and J genes are TRBV5-5 and TRBJ2-1; 7 positions agree with TRBD2. The J segment lost 4 bases and the V segment lost 2 bases, leaving 9 bases of the junction unmatched. CDR3 length: 16 amino acids. CDR1 is SGHKS and CDR2 is YYEKEE in the germline V gene (reference sequence). For the CDR3, the DNA is TGTGCCAGCAGCTTTTGGCGGGAGATGGGTTACAATGAGCAGTTCTTC. As protein: CASSFWREMGYNEQFF.

This clone was detected once. The V call is TRBV3-1 (or the pseudogene TRBV3-2), the J call TRBJ1-2; no firm D call. The CDR3 loop spans 15 amino acids. Deletions cut 2 bases from V and 0 bases from J, with 10 bases between. Germline-derived CDR1 and CDR2 are LGHDT and YNNKEL (reference sequence). The CDR3 DNA follows: TGTGCCAGCAGCCAATCCGGGTCATCTAACTATGGCTACACCTTC. This sequence encodes CASSQSGSSNYGYTF.

The chain employs TRBV10-3 and TRBJ1-1; 7 bases agree with TRBD1. J lost 0 bases, V lost 2 bases, and 3 bases had no gene match. CDR3 size: 15 residues. CDR1 ENHRY and CDR2 SYGVKD come from the germline V gene. CDR3 protein: CAISEPGQMNTEAFF. The CDR3 DNA sequence: TGTGCCATCAGTGAGCCGGGACAGATGAACACTGAAGCTTTCTTT.

This clone was seen just once. The CDR3 protein is CASSFAGGAGDTQYF. Here the CDR3 DNA reads TGTGCCAGCAGTTTTGCCGGGGGCGCAGGAGATACGCAGTATTTT. The chain joins TRBV28 to TRBJ2-3, with D possibly called TRBD1 or TRBD2 (6 bases each). Deletions cut 3 bases from V and 5 bases from J, with 15 bases between. CDR1 is MDHEN and CDR2 is SYDVKM in the germline V gene. The CDR3 totals 15 residues.

The genes are TRBV7-9 and TRBJ1-1, with 10 bases aligning to TRBD1. CDR1 and CDR2 from the germline V gene are SEHNR and FQNEAQ (reference sequence). The CDR3 consists of 16 residues. With V trimmed by 1 base and J by 5 bases, 7 bases remained unmatched. The CDR3: CASSLDPGQGRTEAFF. DNA of the CDR3: TGTGCCAGCAGCTTAGATCCGGGACAGGGGAGGACTGAAGCTTTCTTT.

The rearrangement links TRBV29-1 to TRBJ2-7; D tentatively reads TRBD1 or TRBD2 (6 bases each). V was shortened by 7 bases and J by 3 bases, with 13 bases between the two germline ends. Germline CDR1 reads SQVTM; CDR2 reads ANQGSEA. This CDR3 is built from 12 residues. As DNA, the CDR3 is TGCAGCGCTTACAGGGAGGTCTACGAGCAGTACTTC. Its translation: CSAYREVYEQYF.

J is TRBJ2-1 and V is TRBV28; D is perhaps TRBD1 (6 bases). Germline CDR1 MDHEN, CDR2 SYDVKM. V lost 1 base, J lost 4 bases, and 14 bases lay in between. The length of the CDR3 is 16 residues. CDR3: CASSLLGGAKYNEQFF. The CDR3 DNA reads as TGTGCCAGCAGTTTATTAGGGGGAGCCAAGTACAATGAGCAGTTCTTC.

CDR3 sequence (DNA): TGTGCCAGCAGTTTAGGACAGGGGGGAGCTAACTATGGCTACACCTTC. It is translated as CASSLGQGGANYGYTF. The chain carries TRBV27 and TRBJ1-2, with 10 nucleotides matching TRBD1. The CDR3 covers 16 residues. From germline, CDR1 is MNHEY and CDR2 SMNVEV (reference sequence). Trimming took 2 bases from V and 0 from J; bases not matched to a gene: 3.